Listed below are T cell receptor beta chains from one sample, sequenced in a study of T-cell reconstitution after alpha-beta-depleted transplantation in children. TCRdb reprocessed the PCR reads via MiXCR and lists one record per CDR3 protein. The table lists hundreds of thousands of distinct CDR3 sequences, more than 9% of them singletons, with about 4% in the top ten. This specimen consisted of PBMCs from the stem cell graft donor, obtained from the stem cell graft. The receptor set was obtained from a human donor who donated a stem cell graft to a child with acute myeloid leukemia. Both conserved end residues are part of each CDR3. D genes are given only for firm matches. Rows give clone size only sometimes, using once, few, many, or a class for an expanded clone.

cdr3_length	j_call	clone_size	d_call	v_call	cdr3_nt	cdr3_aa
14	TRBJ2-1	many	.	TRBV6-2/TRBV6-3	TGTGCCAGCAGACCCGCCCCAAGGGACAATGAGCAGTTCTTC	CASRPAPRDNEQFF
15	TRBJ2-4	many	.	TRBV18	TGTGCCAGCTCACCGGATCCGGTAGCCAAAAACATTCAGTACTTC	CASSPDPVAKNIQYF
14	TRBJ2-2	.	.	TRBV19	TGTGCCAGTAGTATAGTAGCAAACACCGGGGAGCTGTTTTTT	CASSIVANTGELFF
15	TRBJ1-4	.	.	TRBV25-1	TGTGCCAGCAGTGAAGGCGGGAGTCGATTTGAAAAACTGTTTTTT	CASSEGGSRFEKLFF
14	TRBJ1-4	many	.	TRBV20-1	TGCAGTGCTAGAGATAGGCGGTACGGCGAAAAACTGTTTTTT	CSARDRRYGEKLFF
12	TRBJ1-1	few	TRBD1	TRBV12-3/TRBV12-4	TGTGCCAGCAGTGGGACAGGGCTTGAAGCTTTCTTT	CASSGTGLEAFF
14	TRBJ2-7	.	.	TRBV12-3/TRBV12-4	TGTGCCAGCAGTTCGTCATGGAGCTCCTACGAGCAGTACTTC	CASSSSWSSYEQYF
13	TRBJ2-1	many	.	TRBV6-2/TRBV6-3	TGTGCCAGCAGTTACCCCTTTACAAATGAGCAGTTCTTC	CASSYPFTNEQFF
13	TRBJ2-7	many	.	TRBV12-3/TRBV12-4	TGTGCCAGCAGTTTTAAGGTACGCCACGAGCAGTACTTC	CASSFKVRHEQYF
13	TRBJ1-6	many	.	TRBV9	TGTGCCAGCAGCGTAGAAGGGGACCCACCCCTCCACTTT	CASSVEGDPPLHF
14	TRBJ2-7	few	TRBD2	TRBV29-1	TGCAGCGTTGCAGCAGCGGGAGGGACCTACGAGCAGTACTTC	CSVAAAGGTYEQYF
18	TRBJ2-7	few	TRBD2	TRBV7-6	TGTGCCAGCAGCTTAGGGGCCGGGACTAGCGGGAGGGTTTACGAGCAGTACTTC	CASSLGAGTSGRVYEQYF
16	TRBJ2-1	.	TRBD2	TRBV2	TGTGCCAGCAGCGCAATGGGACTAGCGGGAGTTGGAGAGCAGTTCTTC	CASSAMGLAGVGEQFF
17	TRBJ2-1	many	TRBD2	TRBV7-9	TGTGCCAGCAGCTTAGGGACTAGCGGCGTTTCGGGAAGTGAGCAGTTCTTC	CASSLGTSGVSGSEQFF
12	TRBJ2-4	.	TRBD2	TRBV5-1	TGCGCCAGCAGTAAGACTAGCGACATTCAGTACTTC	CASSKTSDIQYF
17	TRBJ1-2	many	TRBD1	TRBV4-3	TGCGCCAGCAGCCAAGATCCCGCGACAGGGGCTAACTATGGCTACACCTTC	CASSQDPATGANYGYTF
13	TRBJ2-7	few	.	TRBV6-2/TRBV6-3	TGTGCCAGCCTGGAGGGGCGATCCTACGAGCAGTACTTC	CASLEGRSYEQYF
15	TRBJ2-7	few	TRBD2	TRBV5-6	TGTGCCAGCAGGACTAGCGGGAGGGTCTCCTACGAGCAGTACTTC	CASRTSGRVSYEQYF
13	TRBJ2-5	.	.	TRBV30	TGTGCCTGGAGCGGTGGGTACGGGGAGACCCAGTACTTC	CAWSGGYGETQYF
16	TRBJ2-1	.	TRBD1	TRBV24-1	TGTGCCACCAGTGACCTCAGGGGACAGGGGCTGGATGAGCAGTTCTTC	CATSDLRGQGLDEQFF
15	TRBJ2-5	many	.	TRBV4-3	TGCGCCAGCAGCCAGGGGGCCGACAGCGGGGAGACCCAGTACTTC	CASSQGADSGETQYF
15	TRBJ2-3	.	TRBD2	TRBV7-2	TGTGCCAGCAGCCCACGGGCGGGAGGGCCAAATACGCAGTATTTT	CASSPRAGGPNTQYF